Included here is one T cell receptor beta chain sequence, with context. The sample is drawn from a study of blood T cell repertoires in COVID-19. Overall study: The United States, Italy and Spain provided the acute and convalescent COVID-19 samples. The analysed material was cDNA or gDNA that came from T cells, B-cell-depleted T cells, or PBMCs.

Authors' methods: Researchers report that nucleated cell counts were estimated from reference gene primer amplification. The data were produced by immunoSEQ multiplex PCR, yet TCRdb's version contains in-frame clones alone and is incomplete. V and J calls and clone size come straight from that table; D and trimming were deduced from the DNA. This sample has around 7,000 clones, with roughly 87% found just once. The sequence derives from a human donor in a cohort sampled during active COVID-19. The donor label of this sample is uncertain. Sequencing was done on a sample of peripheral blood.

CDR3 in amino acids: CASSNVLVVEQYF. In DNA, the CDR3 is TGTGCCAGCAGCAACGTACTAGTGGTCGAGCAGTACTTC. The chain combines TRBV28 with TRBJ2-7; tentatively, D is TRBD2 (5 bases). The germline V gene encodes CDR1 MDHEN and CDR2 SYDVKM. V was trimmed by 6 bases and J by 6 bases, leaving 15 bases between them. CDR3 length: 13 amino acids.